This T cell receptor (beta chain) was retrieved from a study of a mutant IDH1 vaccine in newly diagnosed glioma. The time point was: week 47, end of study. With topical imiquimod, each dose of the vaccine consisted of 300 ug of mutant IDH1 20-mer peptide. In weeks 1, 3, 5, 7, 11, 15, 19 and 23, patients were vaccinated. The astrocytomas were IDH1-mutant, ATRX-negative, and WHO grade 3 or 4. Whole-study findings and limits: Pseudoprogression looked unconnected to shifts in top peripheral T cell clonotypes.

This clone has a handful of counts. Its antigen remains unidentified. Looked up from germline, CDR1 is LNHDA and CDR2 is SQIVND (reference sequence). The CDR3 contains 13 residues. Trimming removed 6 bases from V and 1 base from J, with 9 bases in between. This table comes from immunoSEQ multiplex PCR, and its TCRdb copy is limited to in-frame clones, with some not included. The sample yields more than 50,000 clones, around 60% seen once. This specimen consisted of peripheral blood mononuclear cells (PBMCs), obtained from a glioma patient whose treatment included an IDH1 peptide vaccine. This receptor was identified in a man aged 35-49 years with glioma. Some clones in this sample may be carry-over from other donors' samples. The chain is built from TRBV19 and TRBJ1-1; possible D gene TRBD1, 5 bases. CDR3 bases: TGTGCCAGTAGCCTGGGACCGAACACTGAAGCTTTCTTT. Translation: CASSLGPNTEAFF.